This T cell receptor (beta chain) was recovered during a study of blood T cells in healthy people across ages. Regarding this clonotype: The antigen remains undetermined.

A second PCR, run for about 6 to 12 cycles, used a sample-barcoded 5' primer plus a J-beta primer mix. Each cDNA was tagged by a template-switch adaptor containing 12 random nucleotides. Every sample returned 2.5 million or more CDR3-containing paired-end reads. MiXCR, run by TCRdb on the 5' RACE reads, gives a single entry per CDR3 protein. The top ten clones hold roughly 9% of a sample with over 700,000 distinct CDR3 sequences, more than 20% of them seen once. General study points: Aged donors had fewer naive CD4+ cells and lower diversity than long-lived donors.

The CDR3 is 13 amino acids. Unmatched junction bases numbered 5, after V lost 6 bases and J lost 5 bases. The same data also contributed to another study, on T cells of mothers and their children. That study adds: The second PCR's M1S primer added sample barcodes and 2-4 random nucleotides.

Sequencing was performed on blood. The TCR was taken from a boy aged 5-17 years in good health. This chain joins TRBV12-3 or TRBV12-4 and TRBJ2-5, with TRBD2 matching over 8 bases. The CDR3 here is CASRRAGAETQYF. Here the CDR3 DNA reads TGTGCCAGCAGACGAGCGGGAGCGGAGACCCAGTACTTC.